A selection of T cell receptor beta chains follows, all from one sample in a study of T cell repertoires in cytomegalovirus infection. These TCRs are of unknown antigen specificity. Each CDR3 protein is one row after TCRdb ran MiXCR on the reads. The sample includes about 500,000 distinct CDR3 sequences, around a third seen only once; the top ten take 17%. Specimen: cultured PBMCs, collected from culture after CMV antigen stimulation. All receptors derive from a human donor in good health (CMV status not recorded). Some clones in this sample may be carry-over from other donors' samples. CDR3s include the opening cysteine and the closing phenylalanine or tryptophan. The order of the fields is J gene, V gene, CDR3 protein.

TRBJ1-4 TRBV7-2 CASRDRGRPGEKLFF
TRBJ2-1 TRBV19 CASSISLAVYNEQFF
TRBJ1-2 TRBV12-3/TRBV12-4 CASSFSGSPRGYTF
TRBJ2-7 TRBV5-5 CASSLLGGSTYEQYF
TRBJ2-4 TRBV7-2 CASSFGQGENIQYF
TRBJ2-7 TRBV18 CASSSGEVEQYF
TRBJ2-3 TRBV19 CASRRTGSTDTQYF
TRBJ2-3 TRBV20-1 CSASDPRRAETDTQYF
TRBJ2-7 TRBV27 CASRSGAYEQYF
TRBJ2-1 TRBV5-4 CASSGDRFSYNEQFF
TRBJ2-3 TRBV27 CASSWGQGLDTQYF
TRBJ1-4 TRBV7-9 CASSQATETDEKLFF
TRBJ2-3 TRBV6-1 CASSYRTTSGSTDTQYF
TRBJ2-3 TRBV18 CASSPPLGGGTDTQYF
TRBJ2-1 TRBV10-3 CAISEMGRQFF
TRBJ2-2 TRBV7-9 CATSTLNTGELFF
TRBJ1-2 TRBV7-9 CASSLGGQSGGYTF
TRBJ1-1 TRBV29-1 CSVARIMNTEAFF
TRBJ1-5 TRBV7-8 CASSLASGGGFDGNQPQHF
TRBJ2-5 TRBV7-2 CASSLEELAGAGTQYF
TRBJ1-2 TRBV7-2 CASSLGGGGGLGYTF
TRBJ1-5 TRBV19 CASSPGLGQPQHF
TRBJ1-5 TRBV3-1 CASSQEAGGFNQPQHF
TRBJ2-7 TRBV7-2 CASSLRLAASYYF
TRBJ1-6 TRBV12-3/TRBV12-4 CASSHLWTGTYNSPLHF
TRBJ2-1 TRBV20-1 CSARDLAEHNEQFF
TRBJ2-1 TRBV29-1 CSVAGTSESNEQFF
TRBJ2-1 TRBV7-9 CASSMRYNEQFF
TRBJ2-7 TRBV28 CASPPTTGGRYEQYF
TRBJ2-2 TRBV7-2 CASSYGTSANTGELFF
TRBJ2-7 TRBV6-2/TRBV6-3 CASSYRLLAKYEQYF
TRBJ1-3 TRBV6-5 CASRNGNTIYF
TRBJ2-4 TRBV15 CATWDRGSPGNIQYF
TRBJ2-1 TRBV28 CASSLAAQAGVLPQFF
TRBJ2-3 TRBV20-1 CSASWRNTDTQYF
TRBJ2-7 TRBV7-2 CASSLTSDRGGEQYF
TRBJ2-1 TRBV7-4 CASSSRWTSGRASYNEQFF
TRBJ2-1 TRBV5-6 CASSRLLAGADNEQFF
TRBJ2-5 TRBV6-1 CTCDKVQTQYF
TRBJ2-3 TRBV6-5 CASTPNPGGSTDTQYF
TRBJ1-5 TRBV7-9 CASSPGATQPQHF
TRBJ2-1 TRBV4-3 CASSQGLTSYNEQFF
TRBJ1-5 TRBV4-1 CASSQDQANQPQHF
TRBJ2-5 TRBV28 CASSHTRTGVYQETQYF
TRBJ2-3 TRBV15 CATSTRSSTDTQYF
TRBJ1-4 TRBV7-2 CASSFSAVPGSEKLFF
TRBJ2-1 TRBV12-5 CASGLANGGADNEQFF
TRBJ1-5 TRBV19 CASTIQGNQPQHF
TRBJ2-3 TRBV20-1 CSASSWATDTQYF
TRBJ1-1 TRBV7-2 CASSWGDDTEAFF
TRBJ2-1 TRBV29-1 CSVEDTGVGRNEQFF
TRBJ1-1 TRBV19 CASSPQRDRRYTEAFF
TRBJ2-1 TRBV7-2 CASSFDVSSYNEQFF
TRBJ1-4 TRBV27 CASTEGQGATNEKLFF
TRBJ1-5 TRBV4-3 CASSQDRGQNQPQHF
TRBJ1-2 TRBV29-1 CSVATDYGYTF
TRBJ1-5 TRBV7-2 CASSLRQGSNQPQHF
TRBJ2-7 TRBV28 CASSFVGMPVTEQYF
TRBJ2-7 TRBV7-2 CASSLGTVAYEQYF